The 5 T cell receptor beta chains presented below share a single source sample, sequenced in a study of cytotoxic CD8 clonotypes in ibrutinib-treated CLL. The method was immunoSEQ multiplex PCR; TCRdb's version includes in-frame clones alone and lacks a portion of them. Of approximately 300,000 clones in the sample, more than 65% were seen once. The sample here was PBMCs, taken before ibrutinib treatment. These receptors were collected from a human donor with chronic lymphocytic leukemia.

This rearrangement joins TRBV6-1 to TRBJ1-4; no definite D call. The CDR3 is made up of 13 amino acids. Trimming removed 3 bases from V and 2 bases from J, with 4 bases in between. Per germline, CDR1 MNHNS and CDR2 SASEGT. The CDR3 protein is CASSDVTNEKLFF. In DNA form, the CDR3 reads TGTGCCAGCAGTGATGTGACTAATGAAAAACTGTTTTTT.

The chain combines TRBV30 with TRBJ1-2; the D is unclear. Deletions cut 1 base from V and 5 bases from J, with 8 bases between. Germline CDR1 reads GTSNPN; CDR2 reads SVGIG (reference sequence). The CDR3 extends over 12 amino acids. The CDR3 spells CAWSASGYGYTF. CDR3 DNA sequence: TGTGCCTGGAGTGCCTCAGGTTATGGCTACACCTTC.

The rearrangement links TRBV30 to TRBJ2-5, with D perhaps TRBD1 (6 bases). Germline lookup yields CDR1 GTSNPN and CDR2 SVGIG (reference sequence). Between the trimmed V and J ends, which lost 0 bases and 5 bases, there was a span of 13 bases. The CDR3 contains 14 residues. The CDR3 loop is CAWSVDRPRETQYF. CDR3 coding DNA: TGTGCCTGGAGTGTCGACAGGCCGAGGGAGACCCAGTACTTC.

This sequence joins TRBV11-3 and TRBJ2-1; D might be TRBD1 or TRBD2, each matching 5 bases. The CDR3 length is 15 residues. Germline lookup yields CDR1 SGHNT and CDR2 YENEEA. V shed 3 bases and J shed 5 bases, with 14 bases lying between them. CDR3 residues: CASSFYGTVDNEQFF. The CDR3 DNA follows: TGTGCCAGCAGCTTTTACGGGACGGTCGACAATGAGCAGTTCTTC.

The chain recombines TRBV9 with TRBJ1-2; tentatively, D is TRBD1 (6 bases). The CDR3 consists of 16 residues. Trimming left V 1 base short and J 2 bases short, with 15 bases between. Looked up from germline, CDR1 is SGDLS and CDR2 is YYNGEE. The DNA for the CDR3 is TGTGCCAGCAGCGTAACAGGGAGCAGTTCGAACTATGGCTACACCTTC. Translation: CASSVTGSSSNYGYTF.